This record looks at one TCR beta chain sequence and its context. Its target is not known. The entry originates in a study of cytomegalovirus exposure and HLA in healthy donors. Study results and caveats: Rare TCR sequences dominated, though some public TCRs recurred in many donors.

Profiling relied on immunoSEQ multiplex PCR, and the TCRdb table lists in-frame clones only, not all of them. The sample yields over 250,000 clones, 70% to 90% seen once. The V end was cut by 6 bases, the J end by 7 bases, with 16 bases between. Germline CDR1 SNHLY, CDR2 FYNNEI. The CDR3 totals 14 residues. This TCR came from a young woman in good health and CMV-seronegative. The specimen sequenced was PBMCs. V gene TRBV2 combines with J gene TRBJ1-5, with a tentative D call TRBD1 (6 bases). The CDR3 sequence: CASSRGGLVQPQHF. In nucleotides, the CDR3 is TGTGCCAGCAGCCGGGGGGGGCTGGTGCAGCCCCAGCATTTT.